The sequence of this T cell receptor beta chain was determined in a study of human T cells and chemical hapten exposure. Study in general: Diphenylcyclopropenone doses were given weekly to the scalps of patients across the roughly 22-week study. Upper-back patches of 0.01% DPC were read at 6 days.

TCRdb called the RACE reads again in MiXCR, with one record for every CDR3 protein. The top ten hold about 8.2% of the sample, which has approximately 370,000 distinct CDR3 sequences, around 5% seen once. Germline-derived CDR1 and CDR2 are MNHEY and SVGEGT. The V gene lost 5 bases and the J gene lost 1 base, with 14 bases spanning the gap. This CDR3 comprises 16 residues. Time point meaning: pre-sensitization, week 0. The treatment denotes: therapeutic diphenylcyclopropenone sensitization with weekly scalp DPC. Researchers sampled blood before each patch test went on. Extraction yielded total RNA from whole blood (unfractionated).

The source was whole blood, collected in connection with sensitization to the hapten diphenylcyclopropenone (DPC). The sequence came from a woman aged 18-29 years with alopecia areata. Some clones in this sample may be carry-over from other donors' samples. This chain links TRBV6-2 or TRBV6-3 with TRBJ2-2, with D perhaps TRBD2 (5 bases). The CDR3 reads CASSTLKGRNTGELFF. CDR3 DNA sequence: TGTGCCAGCAGTACCCTGAAAGGGAGGAACACCGGGGAGCTGTTTTTT.